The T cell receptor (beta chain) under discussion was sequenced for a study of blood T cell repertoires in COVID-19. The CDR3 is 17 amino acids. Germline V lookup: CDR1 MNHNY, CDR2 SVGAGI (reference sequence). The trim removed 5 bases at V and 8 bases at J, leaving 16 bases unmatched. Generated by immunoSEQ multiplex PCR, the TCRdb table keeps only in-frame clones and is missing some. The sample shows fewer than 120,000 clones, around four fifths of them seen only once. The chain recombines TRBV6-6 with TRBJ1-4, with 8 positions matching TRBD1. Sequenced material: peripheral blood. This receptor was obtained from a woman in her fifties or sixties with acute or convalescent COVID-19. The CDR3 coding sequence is TGTGCCAGCAGTCCCGATCTATGGACAGGGAAAACAGAAAAACTGTTTTTT. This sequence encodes CASSPDLWTGKTEKLFF.